What follows are 14 T cell receptor beta chains derived from one specimen sequenced in a study of prognosis after radiotherapy for stage I lung cancer. TCR beta CDR3 was amplified from genomic DNA by two-round multiplex PCR. Individual primers that were specific to each TRBV and TRBJ gene served in first-round PCR. TCRdb ran MiXCR on the multiplex PCR reads and lists one entry per CDR3 protein. The table has 20,000 to 25,000 distinct CDR3 sequences, approximately 42% seen once. Material: PBMCs, obtained before or after stereotactic body radiation therapy (not recorded which). These receptors were taken from a donor of 50 years or more with non-small cell lung cancer.

This clonotype was seen repeatedly, ten times or more. This rearrangement joins TRBV2 to TRBJ2-7; 8 nucleotides match TRBD1. The germline V gene encodes CDR1 SNHLY and CDR2 FYNNEI. The length of the CDR3 is 12 residues. Losses at the gene ends were 4 bases for V and 6 bases for J; bases not matched to a gene: 2. This CDR3 reads CASSGQGSEQYF. In DNA form, the CDR3 reads TGTGCCAGCAGTGGACAGGGGAGCGAGCAGTACTTC. Complete variable domain (other parts from reference TRBV2 and TRBJ2-7): EPEVTQTPSHQVTQMGQEVILRCVPISNHLYFYWYRQILGQKVEFLVSFYNNEISEKSEIFDDQFSVERPDGSNFTLKIRSTKLEDSAMYFCASSGQGSEQYFGPGTRLTVT.

The chain recombines TRBV19 with TRBJ2-7; D unclear. The CDR3 contains 14 residues. The germline CDR1 and CDR2 sequences are LNHDA and SQIVND (reference sequence). The ends were cut back, 6 bases at V and 1 base at J, with 13 bases in the middle. The chain's CDR3 is CASRYHSGSYEQYF. DNA of the CDR3: TGTGCCAGTAGATACCACAGTGGATCCTACGAGCAGTACTTC.

This clonotype was detected many times. This chain links TRBV30 with TRBJ1-5; D call uncertain. V was clipped by 3 bases and J by 0 bases, with 9 bases between them. CDR1 GTSNPN and CDR2 SVGIG come from the germline V gene (reference sequence). The CDR3 spans 14 residues. CDR3 sequence (DNA): TGTGCCTGGAGGCCGAGTAGTAGCAATCAGCCCCAGCATTTT. Translated, it gives CAWRPSSSNQPQHF.

The chain joins TRBV11-2 to TRBJ2-7, with a possible D match to TRBD2 (6 bases). The CDR3 has 15 amino acids. Per germline, CDR1 SGHAT and CDR2 FQNNGV. In DNA, the CDR3 is TGTGCAAACAGCTTCGGCGCGGGAACCCCCTACGAGCAGTACTTC. Translating it yields CANSFGAGTPYEQYF.

This clonotype showed up many times. V is TRBV19 and J is TRBJ2-7; D gene uncertain. The ends were cut back, 5 bases at V and 2 bases at J, with 13 bases in the middle. Germline values: CDR1 LNHDA, CDR2 SQIVND (reference sequence). The CDR3 runs to 14 residues. The CDR3 is CASSPPGPPYEQYF. CDR3 nucleotide sequence: TGTGCCAGTAGTCCCCCCGGGCCTCCCTACGAGCAGTACTTC.

Comments on this clonotype: A far larger clone is one nucleotide away, so this likely arose from a read error. The V call is TRBV6-9, the J call TRBJ2-5, with TRBD1 matching over 7 bases. Per the germline V gene, CDR1 is MNHGY and CDR2 is SVAAGI. The CDR3 is 17 amino acids. V shed 3 bases and J 2 bases; nucleotides not matched to a gene: 12. The CDR3 spells CASSYTGTVGTQETQYF. For the CDR3, the DNA is TGTGCCAGCAGTTACACCGGGACAGTCGGGACACAAGAGACCCAGTACTTC.

This clonotype occurred many times. The chain recombines TRBV10-3 with TRBJ2-7; 11 bases align to TRBD1. CDR1 is ENHRY, CDR2 SYGVKD, per germline. V trimming: 1 base; J trimming: 1 base; junction bases outside the gene matches: 6. This CDR3 has 17 amino acids. The CDR3 region is CAISEWTGGKKSYEQYF. The CDR3 DNA is TGTGCCATCAGTGAGTGGACAGGGGGCAAGAAATCCTACGAGCAGTACTTC.

V and J are TRBV12-3 or TRBV12-4 and TRBJ2-1; TRBD1 might be the D (5 bases). Trimming shortened V by 6 bases and J by 9 bases, and 12 bases separated the two germline ends. The CDR3 has 12 residues. CDR3 bases: TGTGCCAGCAGCCCCAGGGTTCGTGAGCAGTTCTTC. Translation: CASSPRVREQFF.

This clonotype was observed many times. The J gene is TRBJ1-2, the V gene TRBV28; D remains unclear. V lost 3 bases to trimming and J lost 3 bases, with 11 bases between them. CDR3 length: 14 residues. Germline V gene sequence: CDR1 MDHEN, CDR2 SYDVKM. CDR3 protein: CASSLMGGDYGYTF. Written as DNA, the CDR3 is TGTGCCAGCAGTTTGATGGGCGGGGACTATGGCTACACCTTC.

A remark on this clonotype: This likely stems from a read error, as it lies one base from a far larger clone. The chain combines TRBV6-1 with TRBJ1-2; 9 bases map to TRBD1. Germline V gene sequence: CDR1 MNHNS, CDR2 SASEGT. The CDR3 has 16 amino acids. V lost 4 bases to trimming and J lost 8 bases; unmatched junction nucleotides: 14. In DNA form, the CDR3 reads TGTGCCAGCAGTGCGAATGACGGGACAGGGCCCGGAGGCTACACCTTC. Its protein product is CASSANDGTGPGGYTF.

Note on this clonotype: One base separates it from a far larger clone, so it is likely a read error. The chain carries TRBV6-5 and TRBJ2-7, with a weak D call TRBD2 (5 bases). Trimming took 6 bases from V and 1 from J, leaving 16 bases between them. The CDR3 length is 15 residues. Germline-derived CDR1 and CDR2 are MNHEY and SVGAGI. The CDR3 DNA is TGTGCCAGCAGCCCTCCGGCGGGCAGGTCCTACGAGCAGTACTTC. Its translation is CASSPPAGRSYEQYF.

The chain couples TRBV6-2 or TRBV6-3 to TRBJ2-1, with D possibly being TRBD1 (5 bases). CDR3 size: 14 residues. Germline V gene sequence: CDR1 MNHEY, CDR2 SVGEGT. V was shortened by 7 bases and J by 7 bases, with 17 bases between the two germline ends. The DNA for the CDR3 is TGTGCCAGCACCCCCTTGGCAGGGTCAAATGAGCAGTTCTTC. It specifies CASTPLAGSNEQFF.

The chain couples TRBV7-2 to TRBJ2-7; D gene ambiguous. Germline V gene data show CDR1 as SGHTA and CDR2 as FQGNSA. CDR3 length equals 14 residues. V dropped 3 bases and J dropped 2 bases, with 11 bases sitting between them. CDR3 nucleotide sequence: TGTGCCAGCAGCTTGACGACCCTCCCCTACGAGCAGTACTTC. This codes for CASSLTTLPYEQYF.

This clonotype was detected ten times or more. The gene calls are TRBV5-4 and TRBJ2-1; the D gene could be TRBD1 or TRBD2 (6 bases each). Trimming took 4 bases from V and 7 from J, leaving 21 bases between them. Germline V gives CDR1 SGHNT, CDR2 YYREEE (reference sequence). This CDR3 contains 16 residues. The CDR3 sequence is CASSPNLGQGRNEQFF. The DNA for the CDR3 is TGTGCCAGCAGCCCCAATCTAGGCCAGGGGAGGAATGAGCAGTTCTTC.